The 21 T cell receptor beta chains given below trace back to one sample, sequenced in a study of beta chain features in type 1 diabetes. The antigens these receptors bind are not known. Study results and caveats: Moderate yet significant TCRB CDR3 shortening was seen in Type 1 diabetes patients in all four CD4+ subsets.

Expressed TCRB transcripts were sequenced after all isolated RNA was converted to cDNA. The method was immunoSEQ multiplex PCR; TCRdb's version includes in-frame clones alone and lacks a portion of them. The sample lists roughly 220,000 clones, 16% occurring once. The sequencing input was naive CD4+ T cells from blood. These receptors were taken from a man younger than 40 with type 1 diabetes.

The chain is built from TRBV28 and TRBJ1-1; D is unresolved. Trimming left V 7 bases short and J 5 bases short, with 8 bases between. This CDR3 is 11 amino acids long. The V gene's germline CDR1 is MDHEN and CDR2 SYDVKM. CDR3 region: CASKGITEAFF. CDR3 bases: TGTGCCAGCAAGGGAATAACTGAAGCTTTCTTT.

CDR3 coding DNA: TGTGCCAGCAGTTTATACAGGACTGAGCAGTTCTTC. This translates into CASSLYRTEQFF. The genes are TRBV27 and TRBJ2-1; tentatively, D is TRBD1 (5 bases). The length of the CDR3 is 12 residues. The V gene's germline CDR1 is MNHEY and CDR2 SMNVEV (reference sequence). Trimming took off 1 base at V and 9 bases at J, with 7 bases between the two ends.

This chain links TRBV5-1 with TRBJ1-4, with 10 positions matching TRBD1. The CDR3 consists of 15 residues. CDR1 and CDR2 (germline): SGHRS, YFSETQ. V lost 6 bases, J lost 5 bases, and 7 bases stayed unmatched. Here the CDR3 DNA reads TGCGCCAGCAAAAGCGGGACAGGGGTAAATGAAAAACTGTTTTTT. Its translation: CASKSGTGVNEKLFF.

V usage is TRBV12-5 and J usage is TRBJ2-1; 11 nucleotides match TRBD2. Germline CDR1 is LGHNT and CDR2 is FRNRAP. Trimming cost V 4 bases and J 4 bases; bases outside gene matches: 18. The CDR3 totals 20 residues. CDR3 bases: TGTGCTAGTGGTTCTTCCCGGGCCCCCACACTAGCGGGAGATTACAATGAGCAGTTCTTC. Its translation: CASGSSRAPTLAGDYNEQFF.

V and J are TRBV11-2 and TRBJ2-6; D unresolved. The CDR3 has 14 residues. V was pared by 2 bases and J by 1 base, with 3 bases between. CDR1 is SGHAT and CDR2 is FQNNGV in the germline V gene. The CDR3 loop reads CASSLQSGANVLTF. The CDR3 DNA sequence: TGTGCCAGCAGCTTACAGTCTGGGGCCAACGTCCTGACTTTC.

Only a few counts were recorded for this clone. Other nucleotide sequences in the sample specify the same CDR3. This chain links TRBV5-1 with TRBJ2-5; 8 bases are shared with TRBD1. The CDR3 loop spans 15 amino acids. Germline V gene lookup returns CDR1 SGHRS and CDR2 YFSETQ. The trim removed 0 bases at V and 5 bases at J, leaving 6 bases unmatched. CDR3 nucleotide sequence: TGCGCCAGCAGCTTGGCCGGGACAGGCGAGGAGACCCAGTACTTC. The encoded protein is CASSLAGTGEETQYF.

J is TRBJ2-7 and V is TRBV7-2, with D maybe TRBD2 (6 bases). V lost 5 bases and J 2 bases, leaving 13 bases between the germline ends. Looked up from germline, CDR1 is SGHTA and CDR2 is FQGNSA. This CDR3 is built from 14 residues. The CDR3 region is CASSPGDSPYEQYF. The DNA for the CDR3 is TGTGCCAGCAGCCCCGGGGACTCCCCCTACGAGCAGTACTTC.

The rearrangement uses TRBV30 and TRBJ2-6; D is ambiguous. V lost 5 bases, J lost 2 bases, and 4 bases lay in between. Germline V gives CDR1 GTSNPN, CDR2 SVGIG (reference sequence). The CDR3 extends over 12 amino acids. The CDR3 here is CAWEAGANVLTF. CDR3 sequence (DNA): TGTGCCTGGGAGGCTGGGGCCAACGTCCTGACTTTC.

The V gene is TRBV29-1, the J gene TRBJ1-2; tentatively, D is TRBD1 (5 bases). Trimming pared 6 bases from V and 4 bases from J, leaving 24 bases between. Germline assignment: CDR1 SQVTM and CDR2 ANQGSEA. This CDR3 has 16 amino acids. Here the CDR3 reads CSVPLPGTERAYGYTF. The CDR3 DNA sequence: TGCAGCGTCCCCTTGCCGGGGACCGAGAGGGCCTATGGCTACACCTTC.

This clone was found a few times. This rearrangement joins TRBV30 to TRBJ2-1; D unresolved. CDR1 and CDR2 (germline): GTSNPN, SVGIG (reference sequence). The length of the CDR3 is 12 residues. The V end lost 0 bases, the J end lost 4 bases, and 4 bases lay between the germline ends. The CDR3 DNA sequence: TGTGCCTGGAGTGTCGGATACAATGAGCAGTTCTTC. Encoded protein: CAWSVGYNEQFF.

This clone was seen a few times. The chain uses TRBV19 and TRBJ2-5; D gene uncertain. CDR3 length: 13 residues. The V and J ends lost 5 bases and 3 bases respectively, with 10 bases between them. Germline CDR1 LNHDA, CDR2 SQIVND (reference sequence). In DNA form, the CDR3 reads TGTGCCAGTAGTGTAGGATGGGAAGAGACCCAGTACTTC. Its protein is CASSVGWEETQYF.

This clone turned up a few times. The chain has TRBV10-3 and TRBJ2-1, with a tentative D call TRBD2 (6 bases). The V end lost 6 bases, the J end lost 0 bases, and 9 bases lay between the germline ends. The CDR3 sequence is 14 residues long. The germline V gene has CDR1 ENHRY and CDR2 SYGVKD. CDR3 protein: CAISRGSSYNEQFF. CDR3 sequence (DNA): TGTGCCATCAGCCGGGGGAGCTCCTACAATGAGCAGTTCTTC.

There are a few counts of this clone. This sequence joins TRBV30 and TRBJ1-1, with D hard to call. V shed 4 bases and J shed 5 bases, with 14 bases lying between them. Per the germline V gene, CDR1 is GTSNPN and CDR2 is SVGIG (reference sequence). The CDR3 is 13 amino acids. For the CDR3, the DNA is TGTGCCTGGAATCGGGGATTTATGACTGAAGCTTTCTTT. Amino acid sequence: CAWNRGFMTEAFF.

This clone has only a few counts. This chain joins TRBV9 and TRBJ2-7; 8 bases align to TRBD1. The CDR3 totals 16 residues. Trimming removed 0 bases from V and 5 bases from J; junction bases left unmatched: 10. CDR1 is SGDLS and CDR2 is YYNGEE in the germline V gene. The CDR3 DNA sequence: TGTGCCAGCAGCGTAGCCGGACAGGGCCTGAGTCACGAGCAGTACTTC. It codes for CASSVAGQGLSHEQYF.

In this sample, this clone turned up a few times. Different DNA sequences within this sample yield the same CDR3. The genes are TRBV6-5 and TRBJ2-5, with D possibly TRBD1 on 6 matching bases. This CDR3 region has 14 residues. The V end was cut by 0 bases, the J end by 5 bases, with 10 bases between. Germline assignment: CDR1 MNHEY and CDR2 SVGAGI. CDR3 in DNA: TGTGCCAGCAGTTACTCTCAGGGGTGGGAGACCCAGTACTTC. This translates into CASSYSQGWETQYF.

The CDR3 DNA is TGCGCCAGCAGCTTCCAAAGCGGGATGGGCAATGAGCAGTTCTTC. As protein: CASSFQSGMGNEQFF. The V and J genes are TRBV5-1 and TRBJ2-1, with TRBD2 matching 7 bases. Germline values: CDR1 SGHRS, CDR2 YFSETQ. The V gene end was trimmed by 2 bases and the J gene end by 6 bases; junction bases not matched to a gene: 8. The CDR3 contains 15 residues.

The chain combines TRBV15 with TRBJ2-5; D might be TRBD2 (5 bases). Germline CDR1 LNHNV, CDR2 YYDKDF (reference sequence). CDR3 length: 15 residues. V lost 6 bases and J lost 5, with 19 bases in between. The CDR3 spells CATSPERVRSETQYF. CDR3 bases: TGTGCCACCAGTCCGGAGAGGGTCCGGTCCGAGACCCAGTACTTC. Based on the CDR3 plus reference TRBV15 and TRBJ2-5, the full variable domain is DAMVIQNPRYQVTQFGKPVTLSCSQTLNHNVMYWYQQKSSQAPKLLFHYYDKDFNNEADTPDNFQSRRPNTSFCFLDIRSPGLGDTAMYLCATSPERVRSETQYFGPGTRLLVL.

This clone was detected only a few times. The CDR3 loop reads CAWSDDRVGELFF. The CDR3 coding sequence is TGTGCCTGGAGTGACGACAGGGTCGGGGAGCTGTTTTTT. V and J are TRBV30 and TRBJ2-2, with 7 bases that match TRBD1. The CDR3 runs 13 residues. Germline CDR1 and CDR2: GTSNPN and SVGIG (reference sequence). The V and J ends lost 1 base and 7 bases, in that order; junction bases with no gene match: 3.

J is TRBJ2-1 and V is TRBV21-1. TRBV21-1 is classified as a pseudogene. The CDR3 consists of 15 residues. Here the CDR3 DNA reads TGTGCCAGCAGCAAGAGAGGGGGGCAGAGCAATGAGCAGTTCTTC. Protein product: CASSKRGGQSNEQFF.

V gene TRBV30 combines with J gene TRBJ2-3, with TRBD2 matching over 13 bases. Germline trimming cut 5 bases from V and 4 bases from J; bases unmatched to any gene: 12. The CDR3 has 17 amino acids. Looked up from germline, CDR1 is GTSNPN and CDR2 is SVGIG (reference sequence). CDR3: CAWSPGLAGYRADTQYF. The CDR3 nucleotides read TGTGCCTGGTCTCCGGGACTAGCGGGGTATCGCGCAGATACGCAGTATTTT.

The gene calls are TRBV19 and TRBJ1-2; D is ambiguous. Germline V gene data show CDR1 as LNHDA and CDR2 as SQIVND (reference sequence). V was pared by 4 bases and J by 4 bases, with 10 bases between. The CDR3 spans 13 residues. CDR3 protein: CASSSGYVYGYTF. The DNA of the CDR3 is TGTGCCAGTAGTAGCGGTTACGTCTATGGCTACACCTTC.